These 27 T cell receptor beta chains came from one sample sequenced in a study of identical twins (dated by TCRdb to 2016 to 2018). Receptor libraries were prepared by 5' RACE. For sequencing, an Illumina HiSeq 2000 was employed. TCRdb itself trimmed the public reads at Q25 with fastp, ran MiXCR and retained productive beta chains. Each entry is one CDR3 protein sequence, shown with its most common DNA and genes. Counted in this sample were about 340,000 distinct CDR3 sequences; roughly 12% of them appeared once. The ten largest clones take up just over 7% of the sample. The sample was also linked to a second study, of yellow fever vaccine responses in identical twins.

The specimen was CD8+ T cells sorted from blood. The receptors originated from a woman between 18 and 29 years old in good health.

This chain uses TRBV28 with TRBJ2-7; weak D call: TRBD1 (6 bases). This CDR3 has 16 residues. Germline V CDR1 and CDR2: MDHEN, SYDVKM. Trimming left V 3 bases short and J 2 bases short, with 17 bases between. Here the CDR3 reads CASSFVPGDSPYEQYF. As DNA, the CDR3 is TGTGCCAGCAGTTTTGTTCCAGGGGATTCCCCCTACGAGCAGTACTTC.

The CDR3 region is CASARAGESEQFF. The CDR3 nucleotides are TGTGCCAGCGCGAGGGCGGGAGAGTCTGAGCAGTTCTTC. The rearrangement links TRBV6-4 to TRBJ2-1, with TRBD2 matching over 7 bases. Germline V CDR1 and CDR2: MRHNA, SNTAGT. CDR3 length: 13 amino acids. The V gene end was trimmed by 8 bases and the J gene end by 9 bases; junction bases not matched to a gene: 10.

This clonotype showed up many times. V usage is TRBV11-2 and J usage is TRBJ2-1; no definite D call. Germline CDR1 reads SGHAT; CDR2 reads FQNNGV. The CDR3 runs to 14 residues. V shed 5 bases and J shed 2 bases, with 10 bases lying between them. The CDR3 spells CASSQVFAYNEQFF. For the CDR3, the DNA is TGTGCCAGCAGCCAAGTATTCGCCTACAATGAGCAGTTCTTC.

This clonotype has a handful of counts. The V gene is TRBV28, the J gene TRBJ2-2, with D maybe TRBD2 (5 bases). CDR3 length equals 15 residues. Germline CDR1 is MDHEN and CDR2 is SYDVKM. Trimming removed 1 base at V and 4 bases at J, with 10 bases between. The CDR3, as DNA: TGTGCCAGCAGTTTATTCAGCGGAGGCACCGGGGAGCTGTTTTTT. It encodes CASSLFSGGTGELFF.

The chain uses TRBV3-1 and TRBJ2-1, with a weak D call TRBD2 (5 bases). V was clipped by 5 bases and J by 4 bases, with 21 bases between them. The CDR3 consists of 17 residues. CDR1 and CDR2 from the germline V gene are LGHDT and YNNKEL (reference sequence). The CDR3 DNA reads TGTGCCAGCAGCAAAGGAGTGGGAAGCGGCCGGTACAATGAGCAGTTCTTC. As protein: CASSKGVGSGRYNEQFF.

At least ten counts were recorded for this clonotype. This chain uses TRBV4-1 with TRBJ2-2, with 8 bases aligning to TRBD1. The CDR3 covers 16 residues. The germline V gene has CDR1 MGHRA and CDR2 YSYEKL. Unmatched junction bases numbered 5, after V lost 3 bases and J lost 2 bases. CDR3 nucleotides: TGCGCCAGCAGCCAGAGAGGACAGGGAAACACCGGGGAGCTGTTTTTT. It is translated as CASSQRGQGNTGELFF.

CDR3 region: CASRNSWNEQFF. The CDR3 nucleotides read TGTGCCAGCAGAAACTCATGGAATGAGCAGTTCTTC. The J gene is TRBJ2-1, the V gene TRBV6-5; D unresolved. V gave up 6 bases and J gave up 7 bases, with 10 bases separating them. This CDR3 is 12 amino acids long. Per the germline V gene, CDR1 is MNHEY and CDR2 is SVGAGI.

This clonotype has at least ten counts. The chain uses TRBV7-2 and TRBJ2-2; no firm D call. Germline V gene data show CDR1 as SGHTA and CDR2 as FQGNSA. V gave up 1 base and J gave up 6 bases, with 12 bases separating them. The CDR3 is made up of 15 amino acids. The CDR3 region is CASSLDFNTAGELFF. CDR3 sequence (DNA): TGTGCCAGCAGCTTAGACTTCAATACCGCCGGGGAGCTGTTTTTT.

This clonotype was counted ten times or more. The V and J genes are TRBV4-1 and TRBJ2-1; 13 bases map to TRBD2. The V gene end was trimmed by 8 bases and the J gene end by 8 bases; junction bases not matched to a gene: 6. The CDR3 totals 14 residues. Germline CDR1 and CDR2: MGHRA and YSYEKL. This chain's CDR3 is CASQLAGGRDEQFF. The DNA of the CDR3 is TGCGCCAGCCAACTAGCGGGAGGGAGGGATGAGCAGTTCTTC.

This clonotype showed up just a few times. The J gene is TRBJ2-1, the V gene TRBV13, with TRBD1 identical over 9 bases. Trimming removed 5 bases from V and 2 bases from J; junction bases left unmatched: 7. From germline, CDR1 is PRHDT and CDR2 FYEKMQ (reference sequence). This CDR3 comprises 16 residues. The CDR3, as DNA: TGTGCCAGCAGCGGCGACAGGGGGTTACCCTACAATGAGCAGTTCTTC. This encodes CASSGDRGLPYNEQFF.

The chain combines TRBV9 with TRBJ2-7; 10 bases map to TRBD1. Germline V gene sequence: CDR1 SGDLS, CDR2 YYNGEE. CDR3 length: 15 amino acids. V was pared by 2 bases and J by 2 bases, with 4 bases of the junction left unmatched. CDR3 bases: TGTGCCAGCAGCGTGACAGGGGGCGCGACCTACGAGCAGTACTTC. This translates into CASSVTGGATYEQYF. The full variable domain, its missing parts supplied by reference TRBV9 and TRBJ2-7, is DSGVTQTPKHLITATGQRVTLRCSPRSGDLSVYWYQQSLDQGLQFLIQYYNGEERAKGNILERFSAQQFPDLHSELNLSSLELGDSALYFCASSVTGGATYEQYFGPGTRLTVT.

This chain uses TRBV12-3 or TRBV12-4 with TRBJ1-2; 8 bases are a match to TRBD1. V dropped 8 bases and J dropped 4; count of bases not matched to a gene: 9. The CDR3 is 14 amino acids. CDR3 sequence (DNA): TGTGCCAGCTCACCGGACAGGGTCGGCTATGGCTACACCTTC. It is translated as CASSPDRVGYGYTF.

The rearrangement links TRBV12-3 or TRBV12-4 to TRBJ2-1; a possible D gene is TRBD2 (5 bases). This CDR3 contains 15 residues. The V end lost 3 bases, the J end lost 7 bases, and 16 bases lay between the germline ends. The CDR3 bases are TGTGCCAGCAGTTTGCGCAACCCCTCGGGGAATGAGCAGTTCTTC. Protein product: CASSLRNPSGNEQFF.

V usage is TRBV2 and J usage is TRBJ1-2; D not certain. Trimming cost V 8 bases and J 2 bases, with 18 bases left between them. The length of the CDR3 is 15 residues. Germline CDR1 reads SNHLY; CDR2 reads FYNNEI. CDR3 amino acids: CASVRVEVLNYGYTF. The CDR3 DNA is TGTGCCAGCGTCAGAGTGGAGGTCTTGAACTATGGCTACACCTTC.

This clonotype was counted only a few times. The V gene is TRBV20-1, the J gene TRBJ2-7; no clear D. CDR3 length equals 14 residues. In germline, CDR1 is DFQATT, CDR2 SNEGSKA (reference sequence). V was shortened by 2 bases and J by 6 bases, with 17 bases between the two germline ends. For the CDR3, the DNA is TGCAGTGCTAGATCCGGAACCGCCTCTGCCGAGCAGTACGTC. Its translation is CSARSGTASAEQYV.

This clonotype occurred many times. J is TRBJ1-1 and V is TRBV5-1; 7 bases agree with TRBD1. The CDR3 sequence is 15 residues long. The germline gives CDR1 SGHRS, CDR2 YFSETQ. Trimming removed 0 bases from V and 5 bases from J; junction bases left unmatched: 7. The DNA for the CDR3 is TGCGCCAGCAGCTTGGGCGCAGGGGGTTCGACTGAAGCTTTCTTT. Translating gives CASSLGAGGSTEAFF.

In this sample, this clonotype turned up a few times. The chain joins TRBV28 to TRBJ2-5; 7 bases match TRBD2. Per germline, CDR1 MDHEN and CDR2 SYDVKM. The junction had 7 bases not matched to a gene; V was cut back by 5 bases and J by 7 bases. CDR3 length: 13 residues. DNA for the CDR3: TGTGCCAGCAGTCTGGACCCGGGAGGGACCCAGTACTTC. Translated: CASSLDPGGTQYF.

This clonotype was counted a few times. The J gene is TRBJ2-7, the V gene TRBV7-2, with unresolved D. The CDR3 sequence is 11 residues long. Trimming cost V 4 bases and J 6 bases, with 7 bases left between them. Germline assignment: CDR1 SGHTA and CDR2 FQGNSA. In DNA, the CDR3 is TGTGCCAGCAGCTACGGCCCCGAGCAGTACTTC. Translated: CASSYGPEQYF.

This clonotype occurred many times. The chain recombines TRBV20-1 with TRBJ2-3; 7 nucleotides agree with TRBD1. With V trimmed by 1 base and J by 0 bases, 19 bases remained unmatched. Looked up from germline, CDR1 is DFQATT and CDR2 is SNEGSKA (reference sequence). This CDR3 has 20 residues. The CDR3 nucleotides read TGCAGTGCTAGAGCGCCGATAGAGGGGACAGAAACCATTAGCACAGATACGCAGTATTTT. This sequence encodes CSARAPIEGTETISTDTQYF.

The V call is TRBV3-1, the J call TRBJ2-1; 12 bases agree with TRBD2. With 1 base clipped from V and 8 bases from J, the junction kept 9 bases outside the gene matches. Germline V gene lookup returns CDR1 LGHDT and CDR2 YNNKEL (reference sequence). This CDR3 has 17 amino acids. The CDR3 DNA is TGTGCCAGCAGCCAAGTCGAAGCTAGCGGGAGGGGCTATGAGCAGTTCTTC. Residues: CASSQVEASGRGYEQFF.

This clonotype was counted at least ten times. The chain recombines TRBV29-1 with TRBJ2-7; 8 positions agree with TRBD1. The CDR3 has 12 residues. J gave up 4 bases and V 2 bases, and 1 base lay outside the gene matches. Germline V CDR1 and CDR2: SQVTM, ANQGSEA. CDR3 loop: CSVEQGAYEQYF. CDR3 in DNA: TGCAGCGTTGAACAGGGGGCATACGAGCAGTACTTC.

The chain carries TRBV5-6 and TRBJ2-7, with D unresolved. V lost 4 bases and J 9 bases, leaving 17 bases between the germline ends. Germline CDR1 reads SGHDT; CDR2 reads YYEEEE. This CDR3 region has 13 residues. The CDR3 DNA sequence: TGTGCCAGCAGCCCCGGTCTTCTCTGCGGGCAGTACTTC. The encoded protein is CASSPGLLCGQYF.

This clonotype was counted a few times. The chain's CDR3 is CSVGGGLGYEQYF. DNA of the CDR3: TGCAGCGTTGGGGGGGGATTGGGCTACGAGCAGTACTTC. V and J are TRBV29-1 and TRBJ2-7, with 7 bases fitting TRBD2. J was trimmed by 3 bases and V by 4 bases; bases with no gene match: 6. Germline V gene sequence: CDR1 SQVTM, CDR2 ANQGSEA. The length of the CDR3 is 13 residues.

The rearrangement joins TRBV7-3 to TRBJ2-3, with TRBD2 identical over 7 bases. With 4 bases clipped from V and 2 bases from J, the junction kept 9 bases outside the gene matches. CDR1 and CDR2 (germline): SGHTA, FQGTGA. The CDR3 spans 16 residues. The CDR3 sequence: CASSSIPTSDTDTQYF. CDR3 DNA: TGTGCCAGCAGCTCGATACCTACTAGCGACACAGATACGCAGTATTTT.

This clonotype was counted ten times or more. The chain employs TRBV12-3 or TRBV12-4 and TRBJ2-2, with 10 bases that match TRBD2. The CDR3 totals 17 residues. V lost 3 bases to trimming and J lost 2 bases; unmatched junction nucleotides: 6. CDR3 region: CASSFASGRPNTGELFF. In nucleotides, the CDR3 is TGTGCCAGCAGTTTTGCTAGCGGGAGACCCAACACCGGGGAGCTGTTTTTT.

The rearrangement uses TRBV4-1 and TRBJ2-7, with TRBD2 as a possible D gene (6 bases). The ends were cut back, 4 bases at V and 2 bases at J, with 15 bases in the middle. Germline loops: CDR1 MGHRA, CDR2 YSYEKL. CDR3 length equals 15 residues. The CDR3 DNA is TGCGCCAGCAGCCGGGGGGTCACTGGGGCCTACGAGCAGTACGTC. Translation: CASSRGVTGAYEQYV.

The chain links TRBV18 to TRBJ2-5; D perhaps matches TRBD2 (5 bases). Trimming left V 4 bases short and J 0 bases short, with 12 bases between. CDR1 is KGHSH, CDR2 LQKENI, per germline. The CDR3 has 15 residues. The CDR3, as DNA: TGTGCCAGCTCACGGGAGCCAGGAAACCAAGAGACCCAGTACTTC. Translating gives CASSREPGNQETQYF.